The present T cell receptor (beta chain) was sequenced within a study of identical twins. V was pared by 3 bases and J by 6 bases, with 10 bases between. CDR3 length: 13 amino acids. This clonotype turned up a few times. As yet, its antigen is unknown. Study-level results: Out-of-frame beta sequences exhibited a weaker degree of excess twin sharing.

TCRdb used MiXCR to reprocess the 5' RACE reads, holding one entry per CDR3 protein. The sample holds 1.5 million to 2 million distinct CDR3 sequences; less than 35% are singletons and the top ten take 0.25% to 0.3%. Material for sequencing was cord blood. This receptor was taken from a newborn girl in good health. V and J are TRBV12-3 or TRBV12-4 and TRBJ2-3; D unclear. The CDR3 bases are TGTGCCAGCAGTTTGCGTGAGCTGGATACGCAGTATTTT. The encoded protein is CASSLRELDTQYF.